This T cell receptor beta chain was recorded in a study of metastatic and nonmetastatic thyroid tumors. Study in general: Where malignant and benign thyroid patients were concerned, repertoires were compared across blood and tumor or nodule tissue. Study-wide findings and caveats: Malignant tumors reportedly showed significantly higher TCR beta diversity than benign nodules in both blood and tumor.

Many counts were recorded for this clone. No antigen is known for it. Source study methods: The study built a papillary thyroid cancer distant-metastasis classifier from CDR3 differences across clinicopathological groups. With MiXCR, TCRdb reprocessed the PCR reads. None of the V and J calls come from the authors' own analysis; TCRdb made them. The data show 20,000 to 25,000 clones, with less than 15% seen just once and approximately 17% held by the top ten. Unmatched junction bases numbered 11, after V lost 3 bases and J lost 4 bases. Per the germline V gene, CDR1 is SGDLS and CDR2 is YYNGEE. This CDR3 has 17 amino acids. Thyroid surgery took place with no prior treatment in any patient.

The sequence derives from a female donor with papillary thyroid cancer or a benign thyroid nodule (not recorded which). Some clones in this sample may be carry-over from other donors' samples. The J gene is TRBJ2-3, the V gene TRBV9, with 10 bases identical to TRBD2. What was sequenced was blood. Here the CDR3 DNA reads TGTGCCAGCAGCGCCTTGGCTAGCGGGAGTTTCGCAGATACGCAGTATTTT. It yields the protein CASSALASGSFADTQYF.